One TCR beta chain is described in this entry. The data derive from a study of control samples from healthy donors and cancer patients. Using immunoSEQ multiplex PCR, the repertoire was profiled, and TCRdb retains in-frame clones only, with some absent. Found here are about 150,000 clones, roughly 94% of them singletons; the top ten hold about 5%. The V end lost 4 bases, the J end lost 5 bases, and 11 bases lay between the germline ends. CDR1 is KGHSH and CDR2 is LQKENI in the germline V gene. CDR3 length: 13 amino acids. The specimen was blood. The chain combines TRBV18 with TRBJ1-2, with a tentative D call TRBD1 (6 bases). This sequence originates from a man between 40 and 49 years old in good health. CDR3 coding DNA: TGTGCCAGCTCACGGGACACGGCGTATGGCTACACCTTC. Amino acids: CASSRDTAYGYTF.